These T cell receptor beta chains were read from a single sample in a study of T cell changes during pregnancy in multiple sclerosis. Clones were read by immunoSEQ multiplex PCR, and TCRdb kept only the in-frame ones, dropping some. The table lists roughly 120,000 clones, roughly 92% of them singletons. Sequences were derived from peripheral blood, sampled before pregnancy. These receptor sequences come from a female donor with multiple sclerosis, enrolled in a pregnancy study. Each CDR3 is given with its conserved first and last residue. The order of the fields is clone size, V gene, J gene, D gene, CDR3 protein, CDR3 DNA. A D gene is named only where the DNA matches it firmly. Only part of the rows carry a size: once, few, many, or a class if the clone is expanded.

>NA|TRBV5-1|TRBJ1-3|NA
CASSDLPGGTIYF
TGCGCCAGCAGCGACCTCCCTGGAGGCACCATATATTTT
>NA|TRBV19|TRBJ2-6|NA
CASKGYAGLTTSSGANVLTF
TGTGCCAGTAAGGGGTACGCAGGCCTAACGACCAGCTCTGGGGCCAACGTCCTGACTTTC
>NA|TRBV19|TRBJ2-2|NA
CASSIGFSNTGELFF
TGTGCCAGTAGTATCGGGTTCTCGAACACCGGGGAGCTGTTTTTT
>NA|TRBV7-3|TRBJ2-1|TRBD2
CASSLNGASGGPVSGQFF
TGTGCCAGCAGCTTAAATGGGGCTAGCGGGGGACCTGTCTCTGGGCAGTTCTTC
>NA|TRBV11-2|TRBJ2-5|NA
CASSLERLEETQYF
TGTGCCAGCAGCTTAGAAAGGCTGGAGGAGACCCAGTACTTC
>once|TRBV27|TRBJ2-7|NA
CASNTLRDSRQQYF
TGTGCCAGCAACACCCTCCGGGACTCTAGGCAGCAGTACTTC
>NA|TRBV28|TRBJ1-3|NA
CASSASKRPAGNTIYF
TGTGCCAGCAGTGCTAGTAAAAGACCAGCCGGAAACACCATATATTTT
>NA|TRBV10-3|TRBJ1-4|NA
CASSYGTEKLFF
TGTGCCAGCAGTTACGGTACTGAAAAACTGTTTTTT
>NA|TRBV6-1|TRBJ1-4|TRBD1
CASSPQDRGGEKLFF
TGTGCCAGCAGCCCCCAGGACAGGGGGGGTGAAAAACTGTTTTTT
>NA|TRBV29-1|TRBJ1-1|NA
CSVALATEAFF
TGCAGCGTTGCATTGGCCACTGAAGCTTTCTTT
>NA|TRBV5-6|TRBJ2-1|TRBD2
CASTHSGRVYNEQFF
TGTGCCAGCACCCACAGCGGGAGGGTTTACAATGAGCAGTTCTTC
>NA|TRBV5-1|TRBJ2-7|NA
CASSLRGTEIYEQYF
TGCGCCAGCAGCTTGAGGGGGACGGAGATCTACGAGCAGTACTTC